The next 19 T cell receptor beta chains were all read from a single sample in a study of T-cell reconstitution after alpha-beta-depleted transplantation in children. The library targeted TCRbeta and was prepared with unique molecular identifiers. Via MiXCR, TCRdb re-called the PCR reads, giving one row per CDR3 protein. The data contain hundreds of thousands of distinct CDR3 sequences, about 17% of them seen just once; the ten biggest clones take up less than 4%. The sequences come from PBMCs from the stem cell graft donor, collected from the stem cell graft. Receptors originate from a human donor who donated a stem cell graft to a child with acute lymphoblastic leukemia.

This clonotype was seen a few times. The rearrangement links TRBV12-3 or TRBV12-4 to TRBJ2-7; weak D call: TRBD2 (5 bases). The length of the CDR3 is 14 residues. Deletions cut 5 bases from V and 2 bases from J, with 13 bases between. CDR3 sequence reads: CASSGQRSPYEQYF. The CDR3, as DNA: TGTGCCAGCAGTGGGCAGCGGAGCCCCTACGAGCAGTACTTC.

V gene TRBV27 combines with J gene TRBJ1-2; D gene unclear. Trimming stripped 1 base from V and 4 bases from J, with 7 bases between. Germline V gives CDR1 MNHEY, CDR2 SMNVEV (reference sequence). The CDR3 covers 13 residues. CDR3 nucleotides: TGTGCCAGCAGTTTATTAGGGCGCTATGGCTACACCTTC. It codes for CASSLLGRYGYTF.

The chain recombines TRBV20-1 with TRBJ1-5, with D possibly TRBD1 on 6 matching bases. The CDR3 spans 14 residues. The V gene's germline CDR1 is DFQATT and CDR2 SNEGSKA (reference sequence). Trimming pared 5 bases from V and 0 bases from J, leaving 11 bases between. CDR3: CSAFRGYSNQPQHF. The CDR3 coding sequence is TGCAGTGCTTTCAGGGGATATAGCAATCAGCCCCAGCATTTT.

A few counts support this clonotype. The CDR3 region has the DNA TGTGCCAGCAGCCAAATAGCGGGAGCCCGCGAGCAGTACTTC. It is translated as CASSQIAGAREQYF. The J gene is TRBJ2-7, the V gene TRBV4-2; 9 bases are a match to TRBD2. The CDR3 length is 14 residues. Germline loops: CDR1 LGHNA, CDR2 YNFKEQ. The V and J ends lost 2 bases and 6 bases, in that order; junction bases with no gene match: 5.

This clonotype was recorded at least ten times. This sequence joins TRBV6-1 and TRBJ2-7; D gene uncertain. V lost 5 bases to trimming and J lost 4 bases, with 12 bases between them. The CDR3 is 13 residues long. CDR1 and CDR2 (germline): MNHNS, SASEGT. As DNA, the CDR3 is TGTGCCAGCAGTCGACAAGTGGGGTACGAGCAGTACTTC. This gives the protein CASSRQVGYEQYF.

Remarks on this clonotype: One junction end does not reproduce the germline sequence, and a read error may be involved. The chain couples TRBV10-3 to TRBJ2-4; 12 bases match TRBD2. Germline CDR1 ENHRY, CDR2 SYGVKD. The length of the CDR3 is 16 residues. The CDR3 spells CAISEWRTSGENSQYF. CDR3 nucleotides: TGTGCCATCAGTGAGTGGAGGACTAGCGGGGAAAACAGTCAGTACTTC.

The chain uses TRBV27 and TRBJ2-1, with 7 positions matching TRBD2. After removal of 0 bases from V and 5 bases from J, the junction contained 10 bases not matched to a gene. Germline assignment: CDR1 MNHEY and CDR2 SMNVEV (reference sequence). This CDR3 region has 17 residues. In nucleotides, the CDR3 is TGTGCCAGCAGTTTATCGCTCGGACTAGTGGTACACAATGAGCAGTTCTTC. Protein sequence: CASSLSLGLVVHNEQFF.

CDR3 nucleotide sequence: TGTGCCAGCAGCTTAACGCGGGAGATCACCGGGGAGCTGTTTTTT. Amino acids: CASSLTREITGELFF. The rearrangement joins TRBV13 to TRBJ2-2, with 7 bases identical to TRBD2. Trimming removed 2 bases from V and 4 bases from J; junction bases left unmatched: 4. The CDR3 is made up of 15 amino acids. From germline, CDR1 is PRHDT and CDR2 FYEKMQ (reference sequence).

The rearrangement links TRBV27 to TRBJ2-7; perhaps TRBD2 as D (5 bases). The CDR3 loop spans 14 amino acids. Trimming cost V 6 bases and J 3 bases, with 15 bases left between them. From germline, CDR1 is MNHEY and CDR2 SMNVEV (reference sequence). The CDR3 loop reads CASSPGIRVYEQYF. CDR3 DNA: TGTGCCAGCAGCCCCGGGATCAGAGTCTACGAGCAGTACTTC.

The rearrangement uses TRBV7-9 and TRBJ2-3; TRBD2 matches 9 bases. CDR3 size: 15 residues. The germline V gene encodes CDR1 SEHNR and CDR2 FQNEAQ (reference sequence). Unmatched junction bases numbered 8, after V lost 6 bases and J lost 4 bases. The CDR3 DNA follows: TGTGCCAGCAGTCCGGGACTAGCAAGGGCAGATACGCAGTATTTT. This codes for CASSPGLARADTQYF.

The chain joins TRBV12-3 or TRBV12-4 to TRBJ1-5; a possible D gene is TRBD1 (5 bases). The CDR3 is 15 amino acids. V was pared by 1 base and J by 3 bases, with 10 bases between. The CDR3 coding sequence is TGTGCCAGCAGTTTAGTTGCGGGGCCCAATCAGCCCCAGCATTTT. Amino acids: CASSLVAGPNQPQHF.

This chain uses TRBV4-1 with TRBJ1-1; no definite D call. V shed 0 bases and J shed 10 bases, with 9 bases lying between them. Germline loops: CDR1 MGHRA, CDR2 YSYEKL. The CDR3 totals 12 residues. The DNA of the CDR3 is TGCGCCAGCAGCCAAGATCCAAGTCGAGCTTTCTTT. It codes for CASSQDPSRAFF.

V is TRBV5-1 and J is TRBJ2-3, with 11 bases aligning to TRBD2. Germline CDR1 reads SGHRS; CDR2 reads YFSETQ. Trimming took 9 bases from V and 7 from J; bases not matched to a gene: 7. This CDR3 region has 13 residues. DNA of the CDR3: TGCGCCACCACTAGCGGGAGTAAAAATACGCAGTATTTT. Its translation is CATTSGSKNTQYF.

The rearrangement links TRBV20-1 to TRBJ2-7, with D perhaps TRBD1 (6 bases). CDR1 and CDR2 from the germline V gene are DFQATT and SNEGSKA (reference sequence). Trimming stripped 6 bases from V and 1 base from J, with 16 bases between. The CDR3 covers 14 residues. The CDR3 coding sequence is TGCAGTGCCGGCACAGGGTCCTGGTCCTACGAGCAGTACTTC. Amino acid sequence: CSAGTGSWSYEQYF.

This clonotype was seen only a few times. The chain recombines TRBV7-9 with TRBJ2-7; tentative D call: TRBD2 (6 bases). Per the germline V gene, CDR1 is SEHNR and CDR2 is FQNEAQ (reference sequence). This CDR3 contains 15 residues. V was cut by 5 bases and J by 3 bases, with 17 bases left in between. CDR3 nucleotide sequence: TGTGCCAGCAGCCAACCTCGGGGGACGAGCTACGAGCAGTACTTC. Its protein product is CASSQPRGTSYEQYF.

The V gene is TRBV7-9, the J gene TRBJ2-7, with 8 bases aligning to TRBD1. CDR1 and CDR2 from the germline V gene are SEHNR and FQNEAQ (reference sequence). V shed 3 bases and J 8 bases; nucleotides not matched to a gene: 15. The CDR3 consists of 16 residues. CDR3 DNA: TGTGCCAGCAGCTTCAACCGGGACAGGACCTCCCACAAGCAGTACTTC. It is translated as CASSFNRDRTSHKQYF.

The chain is built from TRBV5-1 and TRBJ2-1; possible D gene TRBD1, 6 bases. Germline V gene data show CDR1 as SGHRS and CDR2 as YFSETQ. Deletions cut 5 bases from V and 0 bases from J, with 12 bases between. The CDR3 is 15 residues long. DNA for the CDR3: TGCGCCAGCAGGATAACAGGGAACTCCTACAATGAGCAGTTCTTC. Translation: CASRITGNSYNEQFF.

This clonotype has more than one count but fewer than ten. Relative to the germline gene, one junction end is altered; a read error may explain this. The chain is built from TRBV11-2 and TRBJ2-1; 10 bases fit TRBD2. Germline V gene sequence: CDR1 SGHAT, CDR2 FQNNGV. This CDR3 region has 13 residues. The CDR3 bases are TGTGCCAGCAGCTTAGATGAAGCTAGCGGGAGTGGCTTC. Encoded protein: CASSLDEASGSGF.

The CDR3 sequence is CSARVAGYTEAFF. The DNA of the CDR3 is TGCAGTGCTAGAGTAGCAGGGTACACTGAAGCTTTCTTT. The V and J genes are TRBV20-1 and TRBJ1-1; D is possibly TRBD1 (5 bases). Germline values: CDR1 DFQATT, CDR2 SNEGSKA (reference sequence). The V gene lost 1 base and the J gene lost 3 bases, with 9 bases spanning the gap. The length of the CDR3 is 13 residues.